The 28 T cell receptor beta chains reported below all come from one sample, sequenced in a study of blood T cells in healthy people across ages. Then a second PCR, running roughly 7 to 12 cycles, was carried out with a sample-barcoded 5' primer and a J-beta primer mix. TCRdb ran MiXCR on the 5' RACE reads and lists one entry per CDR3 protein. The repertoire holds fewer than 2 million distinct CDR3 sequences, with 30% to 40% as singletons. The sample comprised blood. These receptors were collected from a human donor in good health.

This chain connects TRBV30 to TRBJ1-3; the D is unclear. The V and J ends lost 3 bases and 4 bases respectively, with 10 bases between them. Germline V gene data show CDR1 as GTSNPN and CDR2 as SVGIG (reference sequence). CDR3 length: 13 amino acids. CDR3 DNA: TGTGCCTGGAGGGTACTAATCGGAAACACCATATATTTT. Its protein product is CAWRVLIGNTIYF.

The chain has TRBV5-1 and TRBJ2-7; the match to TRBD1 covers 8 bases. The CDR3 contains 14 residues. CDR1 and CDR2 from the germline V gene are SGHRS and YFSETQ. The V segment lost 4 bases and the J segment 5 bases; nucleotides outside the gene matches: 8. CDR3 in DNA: TGCGCCAGCAGCCCTGGACAGGGTGGGAACGAGCAGTACTTC. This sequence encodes CASSPGQGGNEQYF.

The CDR3 is CASSLAPEISGSNTQYF. The CDR3 bases are TGTGCCAGCAGTTTAGCGCCCGAAATATCCGGGTCAAATACGCAGTATTTT. This rearrangement joins TRBV12-3 or TRBV12-4 to TRBJ2-3; unclear D gene. CDR3 length equals 17 residues. V was pared by 0 bases and J by 7 bases, with 20 bases between.

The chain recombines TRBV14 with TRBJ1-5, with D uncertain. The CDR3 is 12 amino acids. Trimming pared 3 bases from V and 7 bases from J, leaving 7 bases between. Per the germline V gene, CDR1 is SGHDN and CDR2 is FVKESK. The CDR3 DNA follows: TGTGCCAGCAGCCATGACCAACAGCCCCAGCATTTT. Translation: CASSHDQQPQHF. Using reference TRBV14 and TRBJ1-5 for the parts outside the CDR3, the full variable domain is EAGVTQFPSHSVIEKGQTVTLRCDPISGHDNLYWYRRVMGKEIKFLLHFVKESKQDESGMPNNRFLAERTGGTYSTLKVQPAELEDSGVYFCASSHDQQPQHFGDGTRLSIL.

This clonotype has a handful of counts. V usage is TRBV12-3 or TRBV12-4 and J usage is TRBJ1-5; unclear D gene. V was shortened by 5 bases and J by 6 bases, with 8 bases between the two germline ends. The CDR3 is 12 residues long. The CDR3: CASSPTSQPQHF. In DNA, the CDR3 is TGTGCCAGCAGTCCCACCTCTCAGCCCCAGCATTTT.

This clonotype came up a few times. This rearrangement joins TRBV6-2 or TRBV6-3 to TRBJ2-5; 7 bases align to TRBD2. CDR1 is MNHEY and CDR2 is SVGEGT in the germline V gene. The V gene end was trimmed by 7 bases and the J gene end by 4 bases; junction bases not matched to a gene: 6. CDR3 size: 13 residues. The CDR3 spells CASTHRLAETQYF. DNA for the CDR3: TGTGCCAGCACTCATAGACTAGCAGAGACCCAGTACTTC.

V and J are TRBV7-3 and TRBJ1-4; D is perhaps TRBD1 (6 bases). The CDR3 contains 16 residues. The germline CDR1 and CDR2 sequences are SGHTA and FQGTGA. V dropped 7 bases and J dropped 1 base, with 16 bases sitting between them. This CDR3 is CASTPSRGGTNEKLFF. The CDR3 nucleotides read TGTGCCAGCACCCCTAGTAGAGGGGGAACTAATGAAAAACTGTTTTTT.

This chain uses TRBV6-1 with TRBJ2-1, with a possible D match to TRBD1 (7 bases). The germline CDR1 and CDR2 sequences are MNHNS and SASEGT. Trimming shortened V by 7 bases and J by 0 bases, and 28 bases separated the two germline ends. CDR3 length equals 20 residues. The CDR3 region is CASIGWGRGEPGSSYNEQFF. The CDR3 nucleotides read TGTGCCAGCATCGGCTGGGGCAGGGGGGAACCCGGGAGCTCCTACAATGAGCAGTTCTTC.

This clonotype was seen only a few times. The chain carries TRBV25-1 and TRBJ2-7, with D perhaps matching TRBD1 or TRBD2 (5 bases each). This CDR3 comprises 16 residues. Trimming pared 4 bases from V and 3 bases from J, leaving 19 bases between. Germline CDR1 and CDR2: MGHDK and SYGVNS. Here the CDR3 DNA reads TGTGCCAGCAGTGCAGCCGGGGCCAAAAACCACTACGAGCAGTACTTC. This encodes CASSAAGAKNHYEQYF.

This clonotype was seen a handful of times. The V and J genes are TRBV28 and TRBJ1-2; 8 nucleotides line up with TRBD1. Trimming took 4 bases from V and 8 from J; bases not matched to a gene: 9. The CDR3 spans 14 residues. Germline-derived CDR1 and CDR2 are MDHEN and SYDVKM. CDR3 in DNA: TGTGCCAGCAGTTCCCCGGACAGGGTGGACGGCTACACCTTC. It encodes CASSSPDRVDGYTF.

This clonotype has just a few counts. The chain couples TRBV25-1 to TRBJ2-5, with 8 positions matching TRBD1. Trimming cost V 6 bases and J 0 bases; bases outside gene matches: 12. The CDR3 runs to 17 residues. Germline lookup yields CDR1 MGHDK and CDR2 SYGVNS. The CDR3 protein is CASRGLLTGENQETQYF. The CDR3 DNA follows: TGTGCCAGCAGGGGCCTGTTGACAGGGGAGAACCAAGAGACCCAGTACTTC.

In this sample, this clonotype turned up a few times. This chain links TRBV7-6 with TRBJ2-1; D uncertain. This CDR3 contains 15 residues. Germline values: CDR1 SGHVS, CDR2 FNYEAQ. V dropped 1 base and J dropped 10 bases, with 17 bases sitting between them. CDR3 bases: TGTGCCAGCAGCTTAGTATTGGCCCGCGGTGTGGAGCAGTTCTTC. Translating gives CASSLVLARGVEQFF.

CDR3 nucleotides: TGCAGTGTTAGGCCACTAGGTGTGAATGAGCAGTTCTTC. Protein product: CSVRPLGVNEQFF. This chain joins TRBV20-1 and TRBJ2-1, with a tentative D call TRBD2 (5 bases). The CDR3 runs 13 residues. Germline values: CDR1 DFQATT, CDR2 SNEGSKA (reference sequence). V was pared by 7 bases and J by 7 bases, with 17 bases between.

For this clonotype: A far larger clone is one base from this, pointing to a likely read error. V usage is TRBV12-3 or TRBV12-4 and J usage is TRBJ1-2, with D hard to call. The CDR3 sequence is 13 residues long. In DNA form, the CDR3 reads TGTGCCAGCAGCCCCACAGTTAACTATGGCTGCACCTTC. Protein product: CASSPTVNYGCTF.

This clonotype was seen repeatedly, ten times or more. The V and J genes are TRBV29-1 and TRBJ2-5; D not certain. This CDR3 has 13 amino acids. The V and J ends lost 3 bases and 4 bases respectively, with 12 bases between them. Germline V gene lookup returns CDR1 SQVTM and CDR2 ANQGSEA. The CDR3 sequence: CSVEATSVETQYF. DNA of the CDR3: TGCAGCGTTGAGGCCACCTCGGTAGAGACCCAGTACTTC.

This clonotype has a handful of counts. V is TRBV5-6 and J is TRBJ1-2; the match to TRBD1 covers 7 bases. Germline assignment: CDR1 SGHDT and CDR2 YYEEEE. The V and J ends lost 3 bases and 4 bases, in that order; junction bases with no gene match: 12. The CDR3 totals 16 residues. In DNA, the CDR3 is TGTGCCAGCAGCTCATACCGGGACAGCGTATTCTATGGCTACACCTTC. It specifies CASSSYRDSVFYGYTF.

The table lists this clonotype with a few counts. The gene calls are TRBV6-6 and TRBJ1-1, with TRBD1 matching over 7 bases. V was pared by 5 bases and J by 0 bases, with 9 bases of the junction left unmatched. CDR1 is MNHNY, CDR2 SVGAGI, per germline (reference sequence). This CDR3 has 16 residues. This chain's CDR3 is CASSPRDRGLNTEAFF. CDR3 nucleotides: TGTGCCAGCAGTCCCCGGGACAGAGGTTTGAACACTGAAGCTTTCTTT.

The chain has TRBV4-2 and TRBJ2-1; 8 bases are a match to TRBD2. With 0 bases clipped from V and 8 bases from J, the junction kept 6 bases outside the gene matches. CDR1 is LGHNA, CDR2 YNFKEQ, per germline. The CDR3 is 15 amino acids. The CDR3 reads CASSQDGLAGDEQFF. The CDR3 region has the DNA TGTGCCAGCAGCCAAGATGGGCTAGCGGGCGATGAGCAGTTCTTC.

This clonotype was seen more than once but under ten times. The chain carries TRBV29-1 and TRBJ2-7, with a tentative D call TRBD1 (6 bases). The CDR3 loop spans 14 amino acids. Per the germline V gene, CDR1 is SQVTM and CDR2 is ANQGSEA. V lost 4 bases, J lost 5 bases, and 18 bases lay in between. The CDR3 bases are TGCAGCGTTGCCGCTAACAGGGAAATTGACGAGCAGTACTTC. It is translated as CSVAANREIDEQYF.

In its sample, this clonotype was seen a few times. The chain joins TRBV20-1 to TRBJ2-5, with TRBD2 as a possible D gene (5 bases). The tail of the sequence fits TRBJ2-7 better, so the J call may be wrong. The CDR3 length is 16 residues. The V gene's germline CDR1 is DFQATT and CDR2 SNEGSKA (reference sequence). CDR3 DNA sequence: TGCAGTGCTAGAGATAGAGGGAATGCCCGACCGTACGAGCAGTACTTC. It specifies CSARDRGNARPYEQYF.

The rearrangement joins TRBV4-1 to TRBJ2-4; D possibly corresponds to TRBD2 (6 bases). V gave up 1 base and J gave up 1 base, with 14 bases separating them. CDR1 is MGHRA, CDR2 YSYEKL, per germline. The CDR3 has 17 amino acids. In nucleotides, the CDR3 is TGCGCCAGCAGCCAAGCTCCGGGTGGAGGGGCCAAAAACATTCAGTACTTC. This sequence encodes CASSQAPGGGAKNIQYF.

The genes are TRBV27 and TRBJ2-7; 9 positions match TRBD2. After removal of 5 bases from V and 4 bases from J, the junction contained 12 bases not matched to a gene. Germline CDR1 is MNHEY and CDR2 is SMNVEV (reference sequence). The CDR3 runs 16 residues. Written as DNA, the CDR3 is TGTGCCAGCAGTCCCTCTCGGGGTAGCGGGGGTTACGAGCAGTACTTC. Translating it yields CASSPSRGSGGYEQYF.

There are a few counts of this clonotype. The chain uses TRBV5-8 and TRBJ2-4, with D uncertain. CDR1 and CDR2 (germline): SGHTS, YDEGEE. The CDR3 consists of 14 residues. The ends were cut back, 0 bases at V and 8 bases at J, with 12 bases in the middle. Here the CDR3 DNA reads TGTGCCAGCAGCTTGGCGGGCGATGAGGACATTCAGTACTTC. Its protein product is CASSLAGDEDIQYF.

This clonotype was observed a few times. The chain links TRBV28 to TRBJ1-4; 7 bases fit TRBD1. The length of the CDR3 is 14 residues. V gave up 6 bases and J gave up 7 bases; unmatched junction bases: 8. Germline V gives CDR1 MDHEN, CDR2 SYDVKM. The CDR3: CASRATGDGEKLFF. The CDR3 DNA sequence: TGTGCCAGCAGAGCCACAGGGGATGGTGAAAAACTGTTTTTT.

DNA of the CDR3: TGTGCCAGCAGCGTTGACTCCTTAGAGACCCAGTTCTTC. Amino acid sequence: CASSVDSLETQFF. The chain is built from TRBV13 and TRBJ2-1; no reliable D call. This CDR3 region has 13 residues. V lost 5 bases and J 13 bases, leaving 18 bases between the germline ends. CDR1 is PRHDT, CDR2 FYEKMQ, per germline (reference sequence).

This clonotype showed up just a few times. The CDR3 loop is CASSPSASYGYTF. The CDR3, as DNA: TGTGCCAGCAGCCCCTCGGCGTCCTATGGCTACACCTTC. The chain recombines TRBV12-3 or TRBV12-4 with TRBJ1-2; unclear D gene. The CDR3 covers 13 residues. Trimming took off 6 bases at V and 4 bases at J, with 12 bases between the two ends.

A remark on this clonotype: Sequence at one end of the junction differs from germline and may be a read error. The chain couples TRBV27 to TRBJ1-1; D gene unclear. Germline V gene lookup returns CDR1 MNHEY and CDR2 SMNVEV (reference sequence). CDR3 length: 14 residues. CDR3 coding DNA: TGTGCCGGCAGTTTGACGGGGTGGGGCACTGAAGCTTTCTTT. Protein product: CAGSLTGWGTEAFF.

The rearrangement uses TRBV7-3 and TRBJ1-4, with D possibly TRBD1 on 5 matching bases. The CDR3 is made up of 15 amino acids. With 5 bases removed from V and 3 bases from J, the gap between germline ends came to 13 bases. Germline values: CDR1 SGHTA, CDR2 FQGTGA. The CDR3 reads CASSRTGTPNEKLFF. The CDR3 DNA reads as TGTGCCAGCAGCCGGACCGGGACTCCTAATGAAAAACTGTTTTTT.